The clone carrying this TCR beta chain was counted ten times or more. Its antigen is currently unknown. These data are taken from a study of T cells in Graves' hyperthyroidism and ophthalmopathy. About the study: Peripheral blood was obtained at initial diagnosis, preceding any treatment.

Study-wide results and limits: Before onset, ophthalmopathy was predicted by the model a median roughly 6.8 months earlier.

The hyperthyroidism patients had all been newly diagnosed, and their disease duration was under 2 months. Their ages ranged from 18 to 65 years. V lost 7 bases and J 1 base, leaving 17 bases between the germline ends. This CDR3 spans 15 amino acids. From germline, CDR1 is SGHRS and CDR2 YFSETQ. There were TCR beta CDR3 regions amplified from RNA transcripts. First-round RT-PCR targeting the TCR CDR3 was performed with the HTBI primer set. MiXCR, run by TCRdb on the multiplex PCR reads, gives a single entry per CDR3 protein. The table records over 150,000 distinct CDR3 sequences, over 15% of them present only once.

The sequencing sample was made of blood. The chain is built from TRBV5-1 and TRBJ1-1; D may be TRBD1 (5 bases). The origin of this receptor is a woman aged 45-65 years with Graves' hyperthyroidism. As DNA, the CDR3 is TGCGCCAGCCGGGGAGGTGGGGGGAAGAACACTGAAGCTTTCTTT. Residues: CASRGGGGKNTEAFF. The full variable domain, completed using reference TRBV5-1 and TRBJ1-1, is KAGVTQTPRYLIKTRGQQVTLSCSPISGHRSVSWYQQTPGQGLQFLFEYFSETQRNKGNFPGRFSGRQFSNSRSEMNVSTLELGDSALYLCASRGGGGKNTEAFFGQGTRLTVV.